These 26 T cell receptor beta chains came from one sample sequenced in a study of T cell changes during pregnancy in multiple sclerosis. TCRdb keeps only in-frame clones here, not all; method: immunoSEQ multiplex PCR. The table lists about 92,000 clones, about 92% of them singletons. The material sequenced was peripheral blood, taken in the first trimester of pregnancy. These receptors all stem from a female donor with multiple sclerosis, enrolled in a pregnancy study.

The rearrangement uses TRBV5-1 and TRBJ2-7; 13 bases agree with TRBD2. CDR1 is SGHRS and CDR2 is YFSETQ in the germline V gene. Unmatched junction bases numbered 4, after V lost 4 bases and J lost 3 bases. This CDR3 has 15 amino acids. DNA for the CDR3: TGCGCCAGCAGCCCTGGACTAGCGGGAGACTACGAGCAGTACTTC. This sequence encodes CASSPGLAGDYEQYF.

The chain carries TRBV4-2 and TRBJ2-1; TRBD2 agrees at 13 bases. This CDR3 contains 15 residues. Trimming at V came to 1 base and at J to 10 bases, leaving 4 bases not matched to a gene. Germline V lookup: CDR1 LGHNA, CDR2 YNFKEQ. In nucleotides, the CDR3 is TGTGCCAGCAGCCAAGGGACTAGCGGGAGCATCGAGCAGTTCTTC. This encodes CASSQGTSGSIEQFF.

The CDR3 DNA is TGTGCCAGCAGTTCCCTAAGCTACTATGGCTACACCTTC. Protein sequence: CASSSLSYYGYTF. V and J are TRBV6-5 and TRBJ1-2; D ambiguous. Germline CDR1 and CDR2: MNHEY and SVGAGI. CDR3 length: 13 amino acids. V was trimmed by 4 bases and J by 3 bases, leaving 9 bases between them.

The chain links TRBV5-8 to TRBJ2-6; 8 positions match TRBD2. Germline trimming cut 4 bases from V and 0 bases from J; bases unmatched to any gene: 6. This CDR3 has 17 residues. The V gene's germline CDR1 is SGHTS and CDR2 YDEGEE. For the CDR3, the DNA is TGTGCCAGCAGCCGGAGGAGCGGGGGCTCTGGGGCCAACGTCCTGACTTTC. It codes for CASSRRSGGSGANVLTF.

V gene TRBV6-6 combines with J gene TRBJ2-7; D is unresolved. V shed 7 bases and J shed 0 bases, with 16 bases lying between them. Looked up from germline, CDR1 is MNHNY and CDR2 is SVGAGI (reference sequence). The CDR3 runs 15 residues. CDR3 region: CASNKKSASSYEQYF. The CDR3 nucleotides read TGTGCCAGCAACAAGAAGAGCGCAAGCTCCTACGAGCAGTACTTC.

Here the CDR3 DNA reads TGCGCCAGCAGCTCGGGACTAGCGGGAGGGTTACTCTACAATGAGCAGTTCTTC. Translated, it gives CASSSGLAGGLLYNEQFF. This rearrangement joins TRBV5-1 to TRBJ2-1, with 16 positions matching TRBD2. CDR3 length: 18 amino acids. Germline V gene data show CDR1 as SGHRS and CDR2 as YFSETQ. The V segment lost 3 bases and the J segment 3 bases; nucleotides outside the gene matches: 6.

The genes are TRBV5-6 and TRBJ2-3; 9 positions match TRBD2. The CDR3 consists of 18 residues. The germline gives CDR1 SGHDT, CDR2 YYEEEE. The ends lost 0 bases at V and 2 bases at J; junction bases unmatched: 10. DNA for the CDR3: TGTGCCAGCAGCTTGGCGGGTTTAGCGGGAGTCCCCACAGATACGCAGTATTTT. Amino acid sequence: CASSLAGLAGVPTDTQYF.

This clone showed up just once. The chain couples TRBV7-2 to TRBJ2-7; 9 nucleotides agree with TRBD2. This CDR3 has 15 residues. Germline CDR1 reads SGHTA; CDR2 reads FQGNSA. The J segment lost 2 bases and the V segment lost 1 base, leaving 3 bases of the junction unmatched. CDR3 in DNA: TGTGCCAGCAGCTTAGGCGGGAGGGAGCCCTACGAGCAGTACTTC. This sequence encodes CASSLGGREPYEQYF. The whole variable domain, remainder taken from reference TRBV7-2 and TRBJ2-7, is GAGVSQSPSNKVTEKGKDVELRCDPISGHTALYWYRQSLGQGLEFLIYFQGNSAPDKSGLPSDRFSAERTGGSVSTLTIQRTQQEDSAVYLCASSLGGREPYEQYFGPGTRLTVT.

The chain recombines TRBV6-1 with TRBJ1-2; tentatively, D is TRBD1 (6 bases). Germline CDR1 reads MNHNS; CDR2 reads SASEGT. Trimming took off 5 bases at V and 2 bases at J, with 12 bases between the two ends. This CDR3 is 14 amino acids long. CDR3 amino acids: CASSLRQDNYGYTF. The CDR3 bases are TGTGCCAGCAGTCTCCGACAGGACAACTATGGCTACACCTTC.

The chain couples TRBV7-2 to TRBJ2-7; a weak D match, TRBD2 (6 bases). V dropped 1 base and J dropped 3 bases, with 13 bases sitting between them. Germline V gene data show CDR1 as SGHTA and CDR2 as FQGNSA. The CDR3 extends over 15 amino acids. CDR3 amino acids: CASSLDLAGFYEQYF. CDR3 nucleotide sequence: TGTGCCAGCAGCTTAGATCTGGCGGGGTTCTACGAGCAGTACTTC.

The J gene is TRBJ2-7, the V gene TRBV7-8, with a possible D match to TRBD1 (6 bases). Germline assignment: CDR1 SGHVS and CDR2 FQNEAQ. This CDR3 has 15 residues. Trimming removed 5 bases from V and 1 base from J, with 15 bases in between. In nucleotides, the CDR3 is TGTGCCAGCAGCCGGCGTGGGGGCGGTTCCTACGAGCAGTACTTC. As protein: CASSRRGGGSYEQYF.

The chain links TRBV10-2 to TRBJ1-5; no clear D. The CDR3 runs 15 residues. The V gene's germline CDR1 is WSHSY and CDR2 SAAADI. V was shortened by 0 bases and J by 7 bases, with 13 bases between the two germline ends. CDR3 amino acids: CASSESRGGLQPQHF. The CDR3 nucleotides read TGCGCCAGCAGTGAGTCGCGGGGAGGGCTGCAGCCCCAGCATTTT.

The gene calls are TRBV7-9 and TRBJ1-2, with D uncertain. Trimming removed 1 base from V and 8 bases from J, with 11 bases in between. The CDR3 is 13 residues long. The germline V gene encodes CDR1 SEHNR and CDR2 FQNEAQ (reference sequence). The CDR3 here is CASSLGYGKGYTF. DNA of the CDR3: TGTGCCAGCAGCTTAGGGTACGGTAAAGGCTACACCTTC.

J is TRBJ2-1 and V is TRBV28; 8 nucleotides agree with TRBD1. This CDR3 has 14 amino acids. Trimming removed 2 bases from V and 7 bases from J; junction bases left unmatched: 4. In germline, CDR1 is MDHEN, CDR2 SYDVKM. Written as DNA, the CDR3 is TGTGCCAGCAGTTTACGACAGGGGCGGAATGAGCAGTTCTTC. This translates into CASSLRQGRNEQFF.

This rearrangement joins TRBV28 to TRBJ1-5; D unclear. V was cut by 4 bases and J by 9 bases, with 13 bases left in between. The CDR3 is made up of 13 amino acids. From germline, CDR1 is MDHEN and CDR2 SYDVKM. CDR3 sequence reads: CASSSTSIRPQHF. In DNA, the CDR3 is TGTGCCAGCAGTTCTACCTCAATTCGGCCCCAGCATTTT.

This clone occurred once. This chain uses TRBV21-1 with TRBJ1-1. TRBV21-1 is marked as a pseudogene. CDR3 length equals 13 residues. The CDR3, as DNA: TGTGCCAGCAGCTCAGCCGAGGACACTGAAGCTTTCTTT. This encodes CASSSAEDTEAFF.

This clone was counted once. The V gene is TRBV2, the J gene TRBJ2-3; no firm D call. This CDR3 is 14 amino acids long. CDR1 and CDR2 (germline): SNHLY, FYNNEI. The V end lost 4 bases, the J end lost 2 bases, and 10 bases lay between the germline ends. The CDR3: CASSVRRVTDTQYF. The CDR3 coding sequence is TGTGCCAGCAGTGTTCGACGGGTCACAGATACGCAGTATTTT.

The chain employs TRBV6-1 and TRBJ2-1; 9 bases are a match to TRBD2. The V segment lost 4 bases and the J segment 5 bases; nucleotides outside the gene matches: 12. This CDR3 region has 17 residues. Germline V gives CDR1 MNHNS, CDR2 SASEGT. DNA of the CDR3: TGTGCCAGCAGTGCCGTGGTGAGCGGGAGGTTTAACAATGAGCAGTTCTTC. Amino acid sequence: CASSAVVSGRFNNEQFF.

This chain joins TRBV7-9 and TRBJ1-2; 7 bases map to TRBD1. Germline CDR1 is SEHNR and CDR2 is FQNEAQ (reference sequence). Trimming removed 6 bases from V and 8 bases from J; junction bases left unmatched: 15. This CDR3 spans 15 amino acids. CDR3 residues: CASSRKPDRKEGYTF. In DNA form, the CDR3 reads TGTGCCAGCAGTAGGAAGCCGGACAGGAAGGAGGGCTACACCTTC. Full variable domain (remainder filled in from reference TRBV7-9 and TRBJ1-2): DTGVSQNPRHKITKRGQNVTFRCDPISEHNRLYWYRQTLGQGPEFLTYFQNEAQLEKSRLLSDRFSAERPKGSFSTLEIQRTEQGDSAMYLCASSRKPDRKEGYTFGSGTRLTVV.

This sequence joins TRBV4-2 and TRBJ2-4; 11 nucleotides line up with TRBD1. Looked up from germline, CDR1 is LGHNA and CDR2 is YNFKEQ. V lost 1 base to trimming and J lost 3 bases; unmatched junction nucleotides: 2. This CDR3 contains 16 residues. The CDR3 sequence: CASSQGTGGGKNIQYF. DNA of the CDR3: TGTGCCAGCAGCCAAGGGACAGGGGGCGGCAAAAACATTCAGTACTTC.

The J gene is TRBJ2-4, the V gene TRBV29-1, with a possible D match to TRBD1 (7 bases). CDR3 length: 12 residues. V lost 3 bases and J lost 8, with 11 bases in between. CDR1 SQVTM and CDR2 ANQGSEA come from the germline V gene. Here the CDR3 reads CSVESRGDIQYF. Written as DNA, the CDR3 is TGCAGCGTTGAGAGCAGGGGGGACATTCAGTACTTC.

This chain links TRBV5-4 with TRBJ2-3; 14 nucleotides match TRBD2. V shed 0 bases and J 4 bases; nucleotides not matched to a gene: 10. Germline-derived CDR1 and CDR2 are SGHNT and YYREEE (reference sequence). CDR3 length: 19 amino acids. DNA for the CDR3: TGTGCCAGCAGCTTGGGCGGGACTAGCGGGAGTTTCATCTCAGATACGCAGTATTTT. It yields the protein CASSLGGTSGSFISDTQYF.

As to this clone: Sequence at one end of the junction differs from germline and may be a read error. This chain joins TRBV28 and TRBJ2-3; the match to TRBD2 covers 7 bases. The CDR3 has 14 amino acids. Germline-derived CDR1 and CDR2 are MDHEN and SYDVKM. In DNA form, the CDR3 reads TGTGCCAGCAGTTTATCATCCCCCGGGGGGTTCCTGGATTTT. Residues: CASSLSSPGGFLDF.

With respect to this clone: Other DNA sequences in this sample translate to the same CDR3. The chain couples TRBV6-5 to TRBJ1-4; TRBD1 is a possible D gene (5 bases). Germline CDR1 MNHEY, CDR2 SVGAGI. The CDR3 is made up of 14 amino acids. V lost 2 bases, J lost 8 bases, and 12 bases lay in between. CDR3 amino acids: CASSYGRVGEKLFF. For the CDR3, the DNA is TGTGCCAGCAGTTACGGCAGGGTTGGGGAAAAACTGTTTTTT.

This clone has a single count. V gene TRBV13 combines with J gene TRBJ2-1, with TRBD2 matching over 15 bases. Germline assignment: CDR1 PRHDT and CDR2 FYEKMQ (reference sequence). The V and J ends lost 5 bases and 0 bases, in that order; junction bases with no gene match: 8. The length of the CDR3 is 19 residues. CDR3 sequence (DNA): TGTGCCAGCAGCCCGGGACTAGCGGGAGGAGGGGGCTCCTACAATGAGCAGTTCTTC. Its translation: CASSPGLAGGGGSYNEQFF.

The V call is TRBV5-4, the J call TRBJ2-7; TRBD1 matches at 8 bases. Germline values: CDR1 SGHNT, CDR2 YYREEE (reference sequence). After removal of 3 bases from V and 5 bases from J, the junction contained 7 bases not matched to a gene. The CDR3 consists of 14 residues. The CDR3, as DNA: TGTGCCAGCAGCTACCCGGACAGGGTCCACGAGCAGTACTTC. Protein product: CASSYPDRVHEQYF.